These 2 T cell receptor beta chains were sequenced from one sample in a study of beta chain features in type 1 diabetes (dated by TCRdb to between 2017 and 2018). Library generation was performed with the immunoSEQ multiplex PCR assay. The entire amount of isolated RNA was reverse transcribed using the High Capacity cDNA Reverse Transcription Kit, so the sequenced TCRB transcripts were expressed ones. Here the immuneACCESS table is served through TCRdb, limited to in-frame sequences with V and J called. Missing clones are a known gap in these copies; in checked studies unresolved V genes cover under half, and the rest lacks a known reason. The sample yields roughly 150,000 clones; around 10% were counted once. Approximately 2% of the sample comes from the top ten. The sequencing sample was made of central memory CD4+ T cells from blood. These TCRs come from a man younger than 35 in good health.

The gene calls are TRBV4-1 and TRBJ2-1, with D maybe TRBD1 (5 bases). V lost 4 bases and J lost 7, with 8 bases in between. The CDR3 loop spans 12 amino acids. Germline V lookup: CDR1 MGHRA, CDR2 YSYEKL. The CDR3 loop reads CASSRRDNEQFF. CDR3 nucleotide sequence: TGCGCCAGCAGCCGCAGGGATAATGAGCAGTTCTTC.

The chain links TRBV6-6 to TRBJ1-3; D not certain. V lost 0 bases and J lost 4, with 13 bases in between. CDR1 is MNHNY and CDR2 is SVGAGI in the germline V gene (reference sequence). The CDR3 runs 16 residues. The CDR3 DNA sequence: TGTGCCAGCAGTTACTCCTCGCCGGGGTACGGAAACACCATATATTTT. Amino acid sequence: CASSYSSPGYGNTIYF.